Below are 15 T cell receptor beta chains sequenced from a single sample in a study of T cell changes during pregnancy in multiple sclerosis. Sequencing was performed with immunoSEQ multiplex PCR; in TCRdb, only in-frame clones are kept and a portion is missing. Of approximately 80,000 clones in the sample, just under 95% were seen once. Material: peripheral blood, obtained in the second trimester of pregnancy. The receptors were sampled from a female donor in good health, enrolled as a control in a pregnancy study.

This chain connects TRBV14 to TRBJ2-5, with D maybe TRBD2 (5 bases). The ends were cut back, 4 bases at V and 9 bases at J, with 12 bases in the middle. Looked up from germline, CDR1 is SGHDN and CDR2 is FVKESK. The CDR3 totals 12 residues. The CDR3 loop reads CASSPLRGAQYF. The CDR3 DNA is TGTGCCAGCAGCCCGCTACGGGGAGCCCAGTACTTC.

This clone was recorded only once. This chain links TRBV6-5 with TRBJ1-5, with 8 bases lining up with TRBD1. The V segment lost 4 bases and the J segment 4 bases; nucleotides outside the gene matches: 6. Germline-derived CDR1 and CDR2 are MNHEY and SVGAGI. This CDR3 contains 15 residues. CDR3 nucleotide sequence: TGTGCCAGCAGTTTGACAGGGGCTGGTAATCAGCCCCAGCATTTT. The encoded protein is CASSLTGAGNQPQHF.

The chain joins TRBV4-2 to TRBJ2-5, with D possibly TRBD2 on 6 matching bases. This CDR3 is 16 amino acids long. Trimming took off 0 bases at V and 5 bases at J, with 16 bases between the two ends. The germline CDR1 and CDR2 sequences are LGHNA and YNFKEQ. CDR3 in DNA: TGTGCCAGCAGCCAAGAATCGGCGGGGAGGCGGGAGACCCAGTACTTC. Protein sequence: CASSQESAGRRETQYF.

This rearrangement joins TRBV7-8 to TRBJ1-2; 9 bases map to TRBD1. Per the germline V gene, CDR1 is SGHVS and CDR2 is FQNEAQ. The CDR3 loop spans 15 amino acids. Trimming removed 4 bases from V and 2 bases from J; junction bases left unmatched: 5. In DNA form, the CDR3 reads TGTGCCAGCAGCTGGGGGACAGGGTGGAACTATGGCTACACCTTC. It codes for CASSWGTGWNYGYTF.

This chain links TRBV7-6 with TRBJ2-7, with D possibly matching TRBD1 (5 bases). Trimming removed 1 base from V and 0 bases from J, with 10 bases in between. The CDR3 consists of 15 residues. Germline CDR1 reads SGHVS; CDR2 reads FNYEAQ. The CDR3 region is CASSLEGVNSYEQYF. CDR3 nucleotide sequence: TGTGCCAGCAGCTTAGAAGGGGTAAACTCCTACGAGCAGTACTTC. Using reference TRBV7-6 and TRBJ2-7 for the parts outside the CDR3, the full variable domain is GAGVSQSPRYKVTKRGQDVALRCDPISGHVSLYWYRQALGQGPEFLTYFNYEAQQDKSGLPNDRFSAERPEGSISTLTIQRTEQRDSAMYRCASSLEGVNSYEQYFGPGTRLTVT.

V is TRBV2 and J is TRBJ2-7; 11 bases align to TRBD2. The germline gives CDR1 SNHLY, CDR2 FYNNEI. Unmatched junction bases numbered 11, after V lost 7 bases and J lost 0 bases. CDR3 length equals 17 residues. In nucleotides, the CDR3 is TGTGCCAGCATGGTTTGGACTAGCGGGCAGAGCTCCTACGAGCAGTACTTC. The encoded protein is CASMVWTSGQSSYEQYF.

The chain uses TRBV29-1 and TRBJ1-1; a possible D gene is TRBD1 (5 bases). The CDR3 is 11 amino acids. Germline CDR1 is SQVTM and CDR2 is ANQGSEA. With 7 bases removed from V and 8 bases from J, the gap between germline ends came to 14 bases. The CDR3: CSGGGGSEAFF. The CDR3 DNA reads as TGCAGCGGTGGGGGAGGGTCCGAAGCTTTCTTT.

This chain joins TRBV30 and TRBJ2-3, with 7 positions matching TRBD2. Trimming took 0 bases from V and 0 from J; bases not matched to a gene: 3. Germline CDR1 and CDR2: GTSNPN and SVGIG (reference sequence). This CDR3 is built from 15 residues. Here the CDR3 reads CAWSVARGSTDTQYF. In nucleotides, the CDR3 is TGTGCCTGGAGTGTAGCGCGGGGGAGCACAGATACGCAGTATTTT.

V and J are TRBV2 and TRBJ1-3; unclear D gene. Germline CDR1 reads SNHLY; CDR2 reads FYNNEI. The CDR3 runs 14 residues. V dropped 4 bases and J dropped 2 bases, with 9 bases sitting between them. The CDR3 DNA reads TGTGCCAGCAGTGGACACAGTACTGGAAACACCATATATTTT. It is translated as CASSGHSTGNTIYF.

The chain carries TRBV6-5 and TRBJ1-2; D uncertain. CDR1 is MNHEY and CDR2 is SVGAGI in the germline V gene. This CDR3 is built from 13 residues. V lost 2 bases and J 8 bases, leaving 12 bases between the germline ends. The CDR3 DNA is TGTGCCAGCAGTTACGGAGGAACTCGCGGCTACACCTTC. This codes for CASSYGGTRGYTF.

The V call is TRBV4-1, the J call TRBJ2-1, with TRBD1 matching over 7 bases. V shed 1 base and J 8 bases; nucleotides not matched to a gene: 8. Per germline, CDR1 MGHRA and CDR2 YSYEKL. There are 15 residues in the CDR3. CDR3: CASSQGETGRDEQFF. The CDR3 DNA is TGCGCCAGCAGCCAAGGGGAGACAGGGCGCGATGAGCAGTTCTTC.

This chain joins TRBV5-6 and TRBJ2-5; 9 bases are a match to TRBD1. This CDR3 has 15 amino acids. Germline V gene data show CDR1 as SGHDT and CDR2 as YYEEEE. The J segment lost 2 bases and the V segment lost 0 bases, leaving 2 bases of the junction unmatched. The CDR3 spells CASSLDRGLQETQYF. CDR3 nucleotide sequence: TGTGCCAGCAGCTTGGACAGGGGGCTTCAAGAGACCCAGTACTTC.

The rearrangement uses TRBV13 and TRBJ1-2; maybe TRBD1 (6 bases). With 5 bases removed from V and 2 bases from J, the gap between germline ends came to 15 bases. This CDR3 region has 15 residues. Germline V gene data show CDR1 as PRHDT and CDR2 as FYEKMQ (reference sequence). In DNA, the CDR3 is TGTGCCAGCAGCGAAACCAGGGGCTGGAACTATGGCTACACCTTC. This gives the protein CASSETRGWNYGYTF.

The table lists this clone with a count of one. CDR3 region: CASSQDRRGAGANVLTF. CDR3 DNA sequence: TGTGCCAGCAGCCAAGATCGTCGGGGTGCTGGGGCCAACGTCCTGACTTTC. The V call is TRBV14, the J call TRBJ2-6; the D gene is possibly TRBD2 (5 bases). This CDR3 region has 17 residues. CDR1 SGHDN and CDR2 FVKESK come from the germline V gene. V was shortened by 0 bases and J by 2 bases, with 11 bases between the two germline ends.

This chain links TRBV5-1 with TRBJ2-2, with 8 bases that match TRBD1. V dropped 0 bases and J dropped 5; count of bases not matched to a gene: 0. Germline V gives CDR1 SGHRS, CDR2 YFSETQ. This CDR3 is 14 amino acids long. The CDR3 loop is CASSLGQGTGELFF. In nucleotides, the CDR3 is TGCGCCAGCAGCTTGGGACAGGGGACCGGGGAGCTGTTTTTT.